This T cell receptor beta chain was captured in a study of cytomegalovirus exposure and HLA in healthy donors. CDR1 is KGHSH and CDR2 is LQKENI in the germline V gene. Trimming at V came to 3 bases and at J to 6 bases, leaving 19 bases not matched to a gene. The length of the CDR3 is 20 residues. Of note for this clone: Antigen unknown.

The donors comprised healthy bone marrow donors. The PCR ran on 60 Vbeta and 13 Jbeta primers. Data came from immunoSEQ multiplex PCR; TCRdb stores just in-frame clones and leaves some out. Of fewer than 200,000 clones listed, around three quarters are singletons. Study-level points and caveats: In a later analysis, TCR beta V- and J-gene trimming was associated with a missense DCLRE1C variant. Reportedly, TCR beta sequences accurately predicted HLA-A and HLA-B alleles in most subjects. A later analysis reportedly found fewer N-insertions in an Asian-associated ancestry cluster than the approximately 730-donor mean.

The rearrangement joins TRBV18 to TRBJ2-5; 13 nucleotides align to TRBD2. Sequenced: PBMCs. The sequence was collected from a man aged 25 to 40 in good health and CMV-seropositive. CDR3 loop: CASSPTTIGLAGAPRKTQYF. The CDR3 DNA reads TGTGCCAGCTCACCCACCACCATTGGACTAGCGGGGGCCCCTCGGAAGACCCAGTACTTC.